Below are 3 T cell receptor beta chains sequenced from a single sample in a study of blood T cell repertoires in COVID-19 (TCRdb year 2020). Receptors were amplified or captured by the immunoSEQ multiplex PCR assay. The table was pulled from immuneACCESS by TCRdb, which kept in-frame rearrangements only. Such tables lose some clones; where checked, under half of the loss comes from unresolved V genes, and the rest has no known cause. Present in this sample are around 300,000 clones, approximately 89% of which were seen just once. The biggest ten clones account for under 2.5% of the sample. Sequencing was carried out using PBMCs or T cells enriched from blood (not recorded which). The receptors here all came from a woman in her sixties or seventies who had recovered from COVID-19.

The genes are TRBV28 and TRBJ1-5; unclear D gene. This CDR3 has 13 amino acids. Trimming removed 3 bases at V and 9 bases at J, with 12 bases between. The germline V gene has CDR1 MDHEN and CDR2 SYDVKM. The CDR3 region has the DNA TGTGCCAGCAGTTTGTACGGGGATCGGCCCCAGCATTTT. Translation: CASSLYGDRPQHF.

The sample holds one count of this clone. This sequence joins TRBV25-1 and TRBJ2-7; D remains ambiguous. CDR3 length: 13 residues. Per the germline V gene, CDR1 is MGHDK and CDR2 is SYGVNS. V lost 3 bases to trimming and J lost 5 bases, with 11 bases between them. The chain's CDR3 is CASSDRVGDEQYF. The CDR3 region has the DNA TGTGCCAGCAGTGACCGGGTAGGTGACGAGCAGTACTTC.

This rearrangement joins TRBV10-2 to TRBJ2-1, with 10 bases that match TRBD1. Looked up from germline, CDR1 is WSHSY and CDR2 is SAAADI. V lost 8 bases and J lost 9; bases outside the gene matches: 4. CDR3 length: 12 residues. DNA of the CDR3: TGCGCCAGCGGGACAGGGGTACGTGAGCAGTTCTTC. This encodes CASGTGVREQFF.